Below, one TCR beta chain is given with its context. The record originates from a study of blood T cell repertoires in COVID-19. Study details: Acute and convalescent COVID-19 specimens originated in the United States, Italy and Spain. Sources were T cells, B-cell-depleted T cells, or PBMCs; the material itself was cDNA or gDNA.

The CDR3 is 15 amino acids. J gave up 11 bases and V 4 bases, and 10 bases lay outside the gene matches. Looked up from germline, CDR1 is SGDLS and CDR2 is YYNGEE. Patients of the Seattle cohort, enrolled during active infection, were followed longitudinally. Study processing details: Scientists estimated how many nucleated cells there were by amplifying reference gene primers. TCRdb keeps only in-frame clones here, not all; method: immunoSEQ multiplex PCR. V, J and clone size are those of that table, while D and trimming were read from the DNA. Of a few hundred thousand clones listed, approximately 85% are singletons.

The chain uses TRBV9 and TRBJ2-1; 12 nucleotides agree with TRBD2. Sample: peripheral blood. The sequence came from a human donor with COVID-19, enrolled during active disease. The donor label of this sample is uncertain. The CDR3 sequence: CASSSLAGGLGKQFF. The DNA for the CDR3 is TGTGCCAGCAGCTCACTAGCGGGAGGCTTAGGAAAGCAGTTCTTC.